Listed below are T cell receptor beta chains from one sample, sequenced in a study of T cell responses to AZD1222 COVID-19 vaccine. Clones were sequenced by immunoSEQ multiplex PCR, and TCRdb holds only the in-frame ones, with some missing. The table includes about 85,000 clones, roughly nine tenths detected once. Sequences were derived from peripheral blood, sampled on day 0 of AZD1222 vaccination. These receptors were collected from an adult in good health. Both conserved end residues are part of each CDR3. D genes are given only for firm matches. Not every row has a clone size; where given, it reads once, few, many or a size class.

V: TRBV5-5
size: once
J: TRBJ1-1
D: .
CDR3: CASSLSGTSNTEAFF
DNA: TGTGCCAGCAGCTTGTCCGGGACATCGAACACTGAAGCTTTCTTT

V: TRBV28
size: .
J: TRBJ1-1
D: .
CDR3: CASIEDASQAFF
DNA: TGTGCCAGTATAGAGGACGCCAGCCAAGCTTTCTTT

V: TRBV6-5
size: .
J: TRBJ1-5
D: .
CDR3: CASSYSPREMGQPQHF
DNA: TGTGCCAGCAGTTACTCACCGCGGGAAATGGGCCAGCCCCAGCATTTT

V: TRBV9
size: .
J: TRBJ1-1
D: .
CDR3: CASSVGENTEAFF
DNA: TGTGCCAGCAGCGTAGGAGAGAACACTGAAGCTTTCTTT

V: TRBV7-9
size: .
J: TRBJ1-3
D: .
CDR3: CASSLSGNTIYF
DNA: TGTGCCAGCAGCTTAAGCGGAAACACCATATATTTT

V: TRBV5-1
size: once
J: TRBJ2-2
D: TRBD1
CDR3: CASSLGVTGGNTGELFF
DNA: TGCGCCAGCAGCTTGGGGGTGACAGGGGGCAACACCGGGGAGCTGTTTTTT

V: TRBV19
size: .
J: TRBJ1-1
D: .
CDR3: CASSKRRAGENLNTEAFF
DNA: TGTGCCAGTAGTAAGCGGCGGGCAGGGGAGAACCTGAACACTGAAGCTTTCTTT

V: TRBV12-3/TRBV12-4
size: .
J: TRBJ2-3
D: .
CDR3: CASSFRSDTQYF
DNA: TGTGCCAGCAGTTTTCGTTCAGATACGCAGTATTTT

V: TRBV5-8
size: .
J: TRBJ2-5
D: TRBD1
CDR3: CASSPGTGGGYQETQYF
DNA: TGTGCCAGCAGTCCCGGGACAGGGGGAGGGTACCAAGAGACCCAGTACTTC

V: TRBV18
size: .
J: TRBJ2-7
D: TRBD1
CDR3: CASSRGITGGGDEQYF
DNA: TGTGCCAGCTCACGGGGGATCACAGGGGGCGGCGACGAGCAGTACTTC

V: TRBV7-3
size: .
J: TRBJ2-1
D: .
CDR3: CASSLTRGDEQFF
DNA: TGTGCCAGCAGCTTAACCCGCGGCGATGAGCAGTTCTTC

V: TRBV19
size: few
J: TRBJ2-6
D: TRBD1
CDR3: CASSRQGVLSGANVLTF
DNA: TGTGCCAGTAGCCGACAGGGGGTTCTCTCTGGGGCCAACGTCCTGACTTTC

V: TRBV10-3
size: .
J: TRBJ2-3
D: TRBD2
CDR3: CAISDQREGPDTQYF
DNA: TGTGCCATCAGTGATCAGCGGGAGGGCCCAGATACGCAGTATTTT

V: TRBV19
size: .
J: TRBJ2-3
D: .
CDR3: CASSIEARGADTQYF
DNA: TGTGCCAGTAGTATAGAGGCCAGGGGCGCAGATACGCAGTATTTT

V: TRBV27
size: .
J: TRBJ2-7
D: .
CDR3: CASSLYSLRDGRPYEQYF
DNA: TGTGCCAGCAGTTTATATTCCCTCCGGGACGGACGTCCTTACGAGCAGTACTTC

V: TRBV5-4
size: .
J: TRBJ1-4
D: .
CDR3: CASSPGNEKLFF
DNA: TGTGCCAGCAGCCCCGGTAATGAAAAACTGTTTTTT

V: TRBV7-9
size: .
J: TRBJ1-4
D: .
CDR3: CASSPAGRNNEKLFF
DNA: TGTGCCAGCAGTCCTGCGGGTAGAAATAATGAAAAACTGTTTTTT

V: TRBV21-1
size: .
J: TRBJ2-1
D: .
CDR3: CASSKRQGSYNEQFF
DNA: TGTGCCAGCAGCAAAAGACAGGGTTCCTACAATGAGCAGTTCTTC

V: TRBV6-5
size: .
J: TRBJ1-5
D: .
CDR3: CASSYRGFDSNQPQHF
DNA: TGTGCCAGCAGTTACAGGGGGTTTGATAGCAATCAGCCCCAGCATTTT

V: TRBV27
size: many
J: TRBJ1-1
D: .
CDR3: CASSLLGAATEAFF
DNA: TGTGCCAGCAGTTTATTGGGGGCAGCGACTGAAGCTTTCTTT

V: TRBV19
size: .
J: TRBJ2-7
D: .
CDR3: CASSSAHGYEQYF
DNA: TGTGCCAGTAGTTCCGCCCATGGATACGAGCAGTACTTC

V: TRBV7-3
size: .
J: TRBJ2-3
D: TRBD2
CDR3: CASSFSGGATDTQYF
DNA: TGTGCCAGCAGCTTTAGCGGGGGGGCGACAGATACGCAGTATTTT

V: TRBV4-2
size: .
J: TRBJ2-5
D: .
CDR3: CASSQGGETQYF
DNA: TGTGCCAGCAGCCAAGGTGGAGAGACCCAGTACTTC

V: TRBV4-3
size: .
J: TRBJ2-2
D: TRBD2
CDR3: CASSQDIAGGPNTGELFF
DNA: TGCGCCAGCAGCCAAGATATAGCGGGAGGGCCGAACACCGGGGAGCTGTTTTTT

V: TRBV6-2/TRBV6-3
size: .
J: TRBJ2-1
D: .
CDR3: CASSYSGGEQFF
DNA: TGTGCCAGCAGTTACTCAGGAGGGGAGCAGTTCTTC

V: TRBV5-5
size: .
J: TRBJ2-7
D: TRBD1
CDR3: CASSGRDRAYEQYF
DNA: TGTGCCAGCAGCGGCCGGGACAGGGCCTACGAGCAGTACTTC

V: TRBV20-1
size: once
J: TRBJ2-5
D: TRBD2
CDR3: CSASNPLAGQETQYF
DNA: TGCAGTGCTAGTAACCCCCTAGCGGGGCAAGAGACCCAGTACTTC

V: TRBV18
size: .
J: TRBJ2-2
D: TRBD1
CDR3: CASSPWDRTGNTGELFF
DNA: TGTGCCAGCTCACCATGGGACAGGACAGGGAACACCGGGGAGCTGTTTTTT

V: TRBV11-2
size: .
J: TRBJ2-1
D: TRBD2
CDR3: CASSLPGLAGVNEQFF
DNA: TGTGCCAGCAGCTTACCGGGGTTAGCGGGAGTCAATGAGCAGTTCTTC

V: TRBV19
size: .
J: TRBJ1-5
D: TRBD1
CDR3: CASSIDRGGIQPQHF
DNA: TGTGCCAGTAGTATCGACAGGGGGGGGATTCAGCCCCAGCATTTT

V: TRBV19
size: .
J: TRBJ2-5
D: TRBD2
CDR3: CASKYDQAGASQETQYF
DNA: TGTGCCAGTAAATACGACCAGGCGGGAGCTTCCCAAGAGACCCAGTACTTC

V: TRBV2
size: once
J: TRBJ1-1
D: .
CDR3: CASSRRQVDTEAFF
DNA: TGTGCCAGCAGCCGTCGGCAGGTTGACACTGAAGCTTTCTTT

V: TRBV10-3
size: .
J: TRBJ1-3
D: TRBD1
CDR3: CAISKGQGLGNTIYF
DNA: TGTGCCATCAGTAAGGGACAGGGGCTTGGAAACACCATATATTTT

V: TRBV6-5
size: .
J: TRBJ1-2
D: TRBD1
CDR3: CASSLTGDGYTF
DNA: TGTGCCAGCAGTCTTACAGGGGATGGCTACACCTTC

V: TRBV6-6
size: .
J: TRBJ1-5
D: TRBD1
CDR3: CASSLDPTGTGVWNQPQHF
DNA: TGTGCCAGCAGTCTTGACCCGACTGGGACAGGGGTTTGGAATCAGCCCCAGCATTTT